Each of the 14 T cell receptor beta chains below was sequenced from the same sample in a study of blood T cell repertoires in COVID-19. The table came from immunoSEQ multiplex PCR; TCRdb's copy has only in-frame clones and leaves some out. The sample lists about 60,000 clones; almost 85% were seen once. The sequenced sample consisted of peripheral blood. The receptors shown here come from a man in his 60s with acute or convalescent COVID-19.

The rearrangement uses TRBV19 and TRBJ2-6; perhaps TRBD1 as D (6 bases). V was clipped by 8 bases and J by 0 bases, with 17 bases between them. Germline V CDR1 and CDR2: LNHDA, SQIVND (reference sequence). The CDR3 has 17 amino acids. The chain's CDR3 is CASSQGNLFSGANVLTF. The DNA for the CDR3 is TGTGCCAGTTCGCAGGGGAACCTCTTCTCTGGGGCCAACGTCCTGACTTTC. The whole variable domain, filled in from reference TRBV19 and TRBJ2-6, reads DGGITQSPKYLFRKEGQNVTLSCEQNLNHDAMYWYRQDPGQGLRLIYYSQIVNDFQKGDIAEGYSVSREKKESFPLTVTSAQKNPTAFYLCASSQGNLFSGANVLTFGAGSRLTVL.

The chain is built from TRBV6-5 and TRBJ2-2; no firm D call. The CDR3 has 16 residues. V shed 0 bases and J shed 0 bases, with 8 bases lying between them. In germline, CDR1 is MNHEY, CDR2 SVGAGI. This CDR3 is CASSYSFSPNTGELFF. In nucleotides, the CDR3 is TGTGCCAGCAGTTACTCATTTAGCCCGAACACCGGGGAGCTGTTTTTT.

The chain is built from TRBV6-5 and TRBJ1-2, with 7 bases matching TRBD1. The CDR3 loop spans 14 amino acids. In germline, CDR1 is MNHEY, CDR2 SVGAGI. With V trimmed by 0 bases and J by 4 bases, 2 bases remained unmatched. CDR3 DNA: TGTGCCAGCAGTTACTCGGACAGGTTCTATGGCTACACCTTC. It codes for CASSYSDRFYGYTF.

The chain recombines TRBV27 with TRBJ1-6, with 9 bases fitting TRBD1. J lost 5 bases, V lost 5 bases, and 1 base had no gene match. Germline V gene lookup returns CDR1 MNHEY and CDR2 SMNVEV (reference sequence). The CDR3 loop spans 14 amino acids. For the CDR3, the DNA is TGTGCCAGCAGTGACAGGGGGAATAATTCACCCCTCCACTTT. It is translated as CASSDRGNNSPLHF.

The chain carries TRBV7-9 and TRBJ2-3; 10 bases agree with TRBD1. The CDR3 extends over 18 amino acids. Per germline, CDR1 SEHNR and CDR2 FQNEAQ (reference sequence). V was pared by 5 bases and J by 3 bases, with 14 bases of the junction left unmatched. CDR3 coding DNA: TGTGCCAGCAGCCTTCCTAAGGCCCGGACAGGGGGAACAGATACGCAGTATTTT. As protein: CASSLPKARTGGTDTQYF.

V is TRBV18 and J is TRBJ2-3, with 9 bases aligning to TRBD1. This CDR3 has 15 amino acids. CDR1 is KGHSH and CDR2 is LQKENI in the germline V gene. J was trimmed by 2 bases and V by 3 bases; bases with no gene match: 3. CDR3 loop: CASSPRTGATDTQYF. CDR3 nucleotide sequence: TGTGCCAGCTCACCGAGGACAGGGGCCACAGATACGCAGTATTTT.

V usage is TRBV7-2 and J usage is TRBJ2-5; TRBD2 agrees at 12 bases. The CDR3 spans 15 residues. Per germline, CDR1 SGHTA and CDR2 FQGNSA. V shed 4 bases, J shed 6 bases, and the junction held 6 bases outside the gene matches. CDR3 residues: CASSSTSGGYKTQYF. DNA for the CDR3: TGTGCCAGCAGCTCGACTAGCGGGGGTTATAAGACCCAGTACTTC.

The chain carries TRBV2 and TRBJ1-5; D ambiguous. The CDR3 is 14 amino acids. Trimming left V 6 bases short and J 3 bases short, with 12 bases between. Germline V lookup: CDR1 SNHLY, CDR2 FYNNEI. CDR3 bases: TGTGCCAGCAGAGGACTGAAATCCAATCAGCCCCAGCATTTT. Translated: CASRGLKSNQPQHF.

A single count supports this clone. The V call is TRBV7-9, the J call TRBJ1-4; 9 bases agree with TRBD1. The CDR3 is 15 amino acids. Germline trimming cut 5 bases from V and 5 bases from J; bases unmatched to any gene: 6. CDR1 is SEHNR and CDR2 is FQNEAQ in the germline V gene (reference sequence). The CDR3: CASSPTGTGNEKLFF. DNA for the CDR3: TGTGCCAGCAGCCCCACCGGGACAGGGAATGAAAAACTGTTTTTT.

This chain connects TRBV6-2 or TRBV6-3 to TRBJ1-1, with a weak D call TRBD1 (6 bases). Trimming left V 4 bases short and J 0 bases short, with 15 bases between. CDR1 MNHEY and CDR2 SVGEGT come from the germline V gene. This CDR3 is 16 amino acids long. CDR3 in amino acids: CASSSWARTVNTEAFF. CDR3 nucleotide sequence: TGTGCCAGCAGTTCCTGGGCCCGGACAGTGAACACTGAAGCTTTCTTT.

The J gene is TRBJ2-1, the V gene TRBV15; 7 nucleotides line up with TRBD1. This CDR3 has 14 amino acids. In germline, CDR1 is LNHNV, CDR2 YYDKDF (reference sequence). V lost 3 bases to trimming and J lost 7 bases; unmatched junction nucleotides: 6. This CDR3 reads CATSSRTGFNEQFF. The CDR3 DNA reads as TGTGCCACCAGCAGCAGGACAGGATTTAATGAGCAGTTCTTC.

The chain joins TRBV9 to TRBJ1-5, with D possibly TRBD1 on 5 matching bases. Germline assignment: CDR1 SGDLS and CDR2 YYNGEE. Trimming took 0 bases from V and 3 from J, leaving 7 bases between them. The CDR3 loop spans 14 amino acids. CDR3 DNA: TGTGCCAGCAGCGTAGGACAGTTCAATCAGCCCCAGCATTTT. This codes for CASSVGQFNQPQHF.

The V call is TRBV7-2, the J call TRBJ2-7; 7 bases are a match to TRBD1. CDR3 length equals 16 residues. With V trimmed by 5 bases and J by 3 bases, 13 bases remained unmatched. Germline V gives CDR1 SGHTA, CDR2 FQGNSA. The CDR3 DNA reads TGTGCCAGCAGCCACCGAGGGGGCCCTCTCAACTACGAGCAGTACTTC. It translates to CASSHRGGPLNYEQYF.

The chain carries TRBV5-4 and TRBJ2-2; TRBD2 agrees at 7 bases. The CDR3 is made up of 16 amino acids. The V segment lost 3 bases and the J segment 0 bases; nucleotides outside the gene matches: 5. Germline V CDR1 and CDR2: SGHNT, YYREEE (reference sequence). The DNA of the CDR3 is TGTGCCAGCAGCTCGAAACTAGCGCCGAACACCGGGGAGCTGTTTTTT. Its translation: CASSSKLAPNTGELFF.